The 18 T cell receptor beta chains presented below share a single source sample, sequenced in a study of blood T cell repertoires in COVID-19. The table came from immunoSEQ multiplex PCR; TCRdb's copy has only in-frame clones and leaves some out. The sample consists of over 250,000 clones, approximately 86% of them appearing once. The sample was peripheral blood. The source of these receptors is a woman in her seventies with COVID-19, enrolled during active disease.

The V call is TRBV5-1, the J call TRBJ1-2; 10 positions agree with TRBD1. V lost 4 bases, J lost 6 bases, and 12 bases stayed unmatched. Germline assignment: CDR1 SGHRS and CDR2 YFSETQ. This CDR3 is built from 16 residues. This CDR3 is CASSPVFQGTGDGYTF. For the CDR3, the DNA is TGCGCCAGCAGCCCCGTCTTTCAGGGGACAGGGGATGGCTACACCTTC.

CDR3 region: CASSGAFRGTETQYF. In DNA, the CDR3 is TGTGCCAGCAGTGGGGCCTTCCGGGGAACAGAGACCCAGTACTTC. This sequence joins TRBV2 and TRBJ2-5; perhaps TRBD2 as D (5 bases). V dropped 4 bases and J dropped 4 bases, with 16 bases sitting between them. The CDR3 extends over 15 amino acids. CDR1 and CDR2 from the germline V gene are SNHLY and FYNNEI.

The count of this clone is one. The chain carries TRBV18 and TRBJ1-2; the D is unclear. CDR3 length equals 16 residues. From germline, CDR1 is KGHSH and CDR2 LQKENI. V lost 3 bases and J 7 bases, leaving 21 bases between the germline ends. The CDR3 loop reads CASSPSLGGMGLGYTF. In DNA, the CDR3 is TGTGCCAGCTCACCGAGCTTAGGAGGCATGGGTCTTGGCTACACCTTC.

The chain links TRBV28 to TRBJ1-5; 7 bases line up with TRBD1. The CDR3 covers 13 residues. Germline loops: CDR1 MDHEN, CDR2 SYDVKM. Unmatched junction bases numbered 4, after V lost 6 bases and J lost 5 bases. This chain's CDR3 is CASRGQRDQPQHF. In DNA, the CDR3 is TGTGCCAGCAGGGGACAGCGAGATCAGCCCCAGCATTTT.

The gene calls are TRBV5-5 and TRBJ1-5; D is undetermined. The CDR3 runs 14 residues. V was cut by 5 bases and J by 1 base, with 10 bases left in between. Germline V CDR1 and CDR2: SGHKS, YYEKEE (reference sequence). CDR3 in amino acids: CASSSLPSNQPQHF. The CDR3, as DNA: TGTGCCAGCAGTTCCCTCCCCAGCAATCAGCCCCAGCATTTT.

The chain has TRBV5-5 and TRBJ2-1; 8 nucleotides agree with TRBD1. The germline gives CDR1 SGHKS, CDR2 YYEKEE (reference sequence). V was pared by 1 base and J by 0 bases, with 3 bases of the junction left unmatched. The CDR3 length is 16 residues. The CDR3 here is CASSLRTGSSYNEQFF. The CDR3 DNA reads TGTGCCAGCAGCTTGAGGACAGGGAGCTCCTACAATGAGCAGTTCTTC.

V and J are TRBV7-9 and TRBJ2-1, with TRBD2 as a possible D gene (5 bases). The CDR3 runs to 16 residues. Germline values: CDR1 SEHNR, CDR2 FQNEAQ (reference sequence). The V end lost 5 bases, the J end lost 0 bases, and 14 bases lay between the germline ends. CDR3 region: CASSGRTGSSYNEQFF. The CDR3 coding sequence is TGTGCCAGCAGCGGCCGGACTGGTAGCTCCTACAATGAGCAGTTCTTC.

V is TRBV11-2 and J is TRBJ1-3, with D hard to call. Trimming shortened V by 3 bases and J by 0 bases, and 3 bases separated the two germline ends. The CDR3 runs 13 residues. CDR1 is SGHAT and CDR2 is FQNNGV in the germline V gene. The CDR3 DNA follows: TGTGCCAGCAGCTTTTACTCTGGAAACACCATATATTTT. As protein: CASSFYSGNTIYF.

This clone turned up a few times. V usage is TRBV6-5 and J usage is TRBJ2-7; the D gene is possibly TRBD2 (6 bases). With 2 bases removed from V and 2 bases from J, the gap between germline ends came to 16 bases. The CDR3 contains 16 residues. Germline V gene data show CDR1 as MNHEY and CDR2 as SVGAGI. The CDR3 region has the DNA TGTGCCAGCAGTTACCCCCCGCGGGGTAACCCCTACGAGCAGTACTTC. It specifies CASSYPPRGNPYEQYF.

The rearrangement links TRBV11-2 to TRBJ2-7, with D possibly being TRBD1 (5 bases). V lost 2 bases, J lost 6 bases, and 14 bases lay in between. Germline loops: CDR1 SGHAT, CDR2 FQNNGV. CDR3 length: 14 amino acids. The CDR3 protein is CASSLTARASEQYF. The CDR3 DNA reads TGTGCCAGCAGCTTAACGGCCAGGGCCTCCGAGCAGTACTTC.

The chain links TRBV7-2 to TRBJ1-2; 7 bases are a match to TRBD1. The CDR3 covers 15 residues. Unmatched junction bases numbered 10, after V lost 4 bases and J lost 5 bases. Looked up from germline, CDR1 is SGHTA and CDR2 is FQGNSA. As DNA, the CDR3 is TGTGCCAGCAGCTCTCGACCGGGACAGAATTATGGCTACACCTTC. Translation: CASSSRPGQNYGYTF. The full variable domain, completed using reference TRBV7-2 and TRBJ1-2, is GAGVSQSPSNKVTEKGKDVELRCDPISGHTALYWYRQSLGQGLEFLIYFQGNSAPDKSGLPSDRFSAERTGGSVSTLTIQRTQQEDSAVYLCASSSRPGQNYGYTFGSGTRLTVV.

This chain connects TRBV7-9 to TRBJ1-4; the D gene is possibly TRBD1 (5 bases). The germline V and J ends were trimmed by 10 bases and 1 base, with 10 bases remaining between them. From germline, CDR1 is SEHNR and CDR2 FQNEAQ (reference sequence). The CDR3 has 13 amino acids. This CDR3 is CAIATGTNEKLFF. CDR3 sequence (DNA): TGTGCCATCGCCACAGGAACTAATGAAAAACTGTTTTTT.

The V call is TRBV9, the J call TRBJ2-1; 7 nucleotides agree with TRBD1. Germline V gene sequence: CDR1 SGDLS, CDR2 YYNGEE. This CDR3 region has 15 residues. V was pared by 0 bases and J by 5 bases, with 5 bases of the junction left unmatched. CDR3 residues: CASSVEGGKNNEQFF. CDR3 nucleotide sequence: TGTGCCAGCAGCGTAGAAGGGGGCAAAAACAATGAGCAGTTCTTC.

This chain connects TRBV11-3 to TRBJ2-7; D is possibly TRBD1 (6 bases). CDR3 length equals 14 residues. Trimming took 5 bases from V and 4 from J, leaving 15 bases between them. Germline-derived CDR1 and CDR2 are SGHNT and YENEEA. Here the CDR3 reads CASSGTLQGYEQYF. CDR3 nucleotides: TGTGCCAGCAGCGGAACTTTACAGGGTTACGAGCAGTACTTC.

The chain combines TRBV5-5 with TRBJ2-3; D possibly corresponds to TRBD2 (5 bases). The length of the CDR3 is 13 residues. Trimming pared 3 bases from V and 3 bases from J, leaving 8 bases between. From germline, CDR1 is SGHKS and CDR2 YYEKEE (reference sequence). The CDR3 DNA sequence: TGTGCCAGCAGCTGGGAGCAGACAGATACGCAGTATTTT. This gives the protein CASSWEQTDTQYF.

CDR3 sequence reads: CATTKPLAGGEYNEQFF. For the CDR3, the DNA is TGTGCCACCACCAAACCACTAGCGGGGGGGGAATACAATGAGCAGTTCTTC. The chain carries TRBV15 and TRBJ2-1; 13 bases agree with TRBD2. J was trimmed by 4 bases and V by 7 bases; bases with no gene match: 10. The CDR3 has 17 residues. The germline gives CDR1 LNHNV, CDR2 YYDKDF (reference sequence).

This chain uses TRBV13 with TRBJ2-2; 8 nucleotides line up with TRBD2. Unmatched junction bases numbered 7, after V lost 4 bases and J lost 6 bases. The CDR3 spans 15 residues. The germline gives CDR1 PRHDT, CDR2 FYEKMQ (reference sequence). CDR3 DNA: TGTGCCAGCAGCTACACGGGGGGGGTCGCCGGGGAGCTGTTTTTT. Its translation is CASSYTGGVAGELFF.

The chain joins TRBV5-1 to TRBJ1-2, with 9 bases matching TRBD1. The CDR3 loop spans 15 amino acids. After removal of 0 bases from V and 8 bases from J, the junction contained 8 bases not matched to a gene. From germline, CDR1 is SGHRS and CDR2 YFSETQ. This CDR3 reads CASSLDGTGQGGYTF. The CDR3 coding sequence is TGCGCCAGCAGCTTGGATGGGACAGGGCAAGGGGGCTACACCTTC. The variable domain in full, with the rest retrieved from reference TRBV5-1 and TRBJ1-2, is KAGVTQTPRYLIKTRGQQVTLSCSPISGHRSVSWYQQTPGQGLQFLFEYFSETQRNKGNFPGRFSGRQFSNSRSEMNVSTLELGDSALYLCASSLDGTGQGGYTFGSGTRLTVV.